This T cell receptor (beta chain) was sequenced in a study of cytomegalovirus exposure and HLA in healthy donors. Amplification used 60 Vbeta primers and 13 Jbeta primers. Assay: immunoSEQ multiplex PCR; the TCRdb copy retains only in-frame clones and omits some. The sample has about 110,000 clones, about 76% seen once. Findings and caveats of the study: Reports state that TCR beta sequences accurately predicted most subjects' HLA-A and HLA-B alleles. TCR beta V- and J-gene trimming was later associated with a missense DCLRE1C variant.

Germline V gives CDR1 MGHDK, CDR2 SYGVNS. The V end lost 6 bases, the J end lost 5 bases, and 14 bases lay between the germline ends. This CDR3 has 14 amino acids. Concerning this clone: Its antigen is unidentified.

The source material was PBMCs. The clonotype originates from a man aged 30 to 45 in good health and CMV-seropositive. The chain links TRBV25-1 to TRBJ1-5; the D gene is possibly TRBD1 (6 bases). CDR3 sequence: CASSHLEGDQPQHF. CDR3 DNA: TGTGCCAGCAGCCATCTAGAGGGGGATCAGCCCCAGCATTTT.